This T cell receptor beta chain was recovered during a study of T-cell memory formation after mild COVID-19. Study results and caveats: CD4/CD8 balance held among clones contracting day 15 to 85, and later expanders leaned CD4+. Still unconfirmed is whether the second-wave clones peaking on day 37 recognized SARS-CoV-2.

CDR1 is SGHNT, CDR2 YYREEE, per germline (reference sequence). Trimming took off 0 bases at V and 4 bases at J, with 10 bases between the two ends. The CDR3 spans 14 residues. Sample barcodes and UMIs were carried by the TCR alpha and TCR beta cDNA libraries that 5'RACE generated with constant-segment primers. TCRdb fed the 5' RACE reads into MiXCR, producing one record per CDR3 protein. The table lists roughly 410,000 distinct CDR3 sequences, about 24% of them singletons. This clonotype was counted between two and nine times. Its antigen is unknown. The sequence was obtained from an adult woman who had mild COVID-19 (a few samples of this study predate the infection). Cell type and time point are not known. The V gene is TRBV5-4, the J gene TRBJ1-1; D not resolved. The sample taken for sequencing was PBMCs or a T cell subset sorted from them (not recorded which). CDR3 region: CASSLARGVTEAFF. In DNA, the CDR3 is TGTGCCAGCAGCTTGGCCCGCGGGGTCACTGAAGCTTTCTTT.